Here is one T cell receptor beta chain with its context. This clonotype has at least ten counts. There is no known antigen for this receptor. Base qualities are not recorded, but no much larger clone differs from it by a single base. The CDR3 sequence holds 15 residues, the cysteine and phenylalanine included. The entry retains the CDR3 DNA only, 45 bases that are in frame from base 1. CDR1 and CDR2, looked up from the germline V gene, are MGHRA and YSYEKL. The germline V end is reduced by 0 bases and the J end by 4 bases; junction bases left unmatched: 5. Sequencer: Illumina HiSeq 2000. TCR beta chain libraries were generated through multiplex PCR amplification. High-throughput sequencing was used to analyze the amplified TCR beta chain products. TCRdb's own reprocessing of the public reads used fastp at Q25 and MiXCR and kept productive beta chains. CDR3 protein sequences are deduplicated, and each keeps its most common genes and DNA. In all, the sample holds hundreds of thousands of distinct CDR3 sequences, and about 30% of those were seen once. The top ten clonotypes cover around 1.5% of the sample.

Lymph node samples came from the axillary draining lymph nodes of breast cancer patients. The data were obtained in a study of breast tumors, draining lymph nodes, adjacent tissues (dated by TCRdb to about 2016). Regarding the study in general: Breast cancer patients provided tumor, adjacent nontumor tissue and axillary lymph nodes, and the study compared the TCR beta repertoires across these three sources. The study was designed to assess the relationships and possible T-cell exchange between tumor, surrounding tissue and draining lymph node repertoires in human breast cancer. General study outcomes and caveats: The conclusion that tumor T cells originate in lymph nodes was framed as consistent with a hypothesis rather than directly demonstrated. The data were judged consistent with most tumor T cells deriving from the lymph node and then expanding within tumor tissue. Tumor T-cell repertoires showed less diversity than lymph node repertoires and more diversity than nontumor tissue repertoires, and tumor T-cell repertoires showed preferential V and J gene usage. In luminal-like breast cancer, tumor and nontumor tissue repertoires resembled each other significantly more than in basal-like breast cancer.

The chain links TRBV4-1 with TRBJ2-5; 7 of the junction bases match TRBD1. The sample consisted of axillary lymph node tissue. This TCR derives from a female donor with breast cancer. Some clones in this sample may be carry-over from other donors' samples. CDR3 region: CASSQEQGNTETQYF. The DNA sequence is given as TGCGCCAGCAGCCAAGAACAGGGGAACACAGAGACCCAGTACTTC.